The 6 T cell receptor beta chains below were found in one sample sequenced in a study of T cell clonality in common variable immunodeficiency. TCRdb's table, derived via immunoSEQ multiplex PCR, lists solely in-frame clones and lacks some. The sample yields around 81,000 clones, without any singletons. The sequenced sample was peripheral blood mononuclear cells. The receptors stem from a person aged 18 to 70 in good health.

This clone was detected many times. The CDR3 goes on 3 residues after the read ends, and that part is filled in from the germline J gene. The J gene is TRBJ2-7, the V gene TRBV28; possibly TRBD2 for D (6 bases). Trimming removed 5 bases at V and 4 bases at J, with 9 bases between. In germline, CDR1 is MDHEN, CDR2 SYDVKM. The CDR3 contains 12 residues. CDR3: CASSTSWYEQYF. Partial CDR3 DNA: TGTGCCAGCAGTACTAGCTGGTACGAG.

This clone was counted ten times or more. The missing CDR3 end, 3 residues past where the read stops, is filled in from the germline J gene. The chain combines TRBV5-6 with TRBJ2-1; no clear D gene. Germline values: CDR1 SGHDT, CDR2 YYEEEE. The V gene lost 0 bases and the J gene lost 9 bases, with 16 bases spanning the gap. The CDR3 contains 15 residues. The part of the CDR3 DNA that was read is TGTGCCAGCAGCTTGGAGTCCAGGAGAAGGATTGAG. As protein: CASSLESRRRIE. The CDR3 in full is CASSLESRRRIEQFF.

Ten or more counts support this clone. Sequencing ends 3 residues short of the CDR3 end; the germline J gene provides the rest. The chain is built from TRBV9 and TRBJ2-1; 11 bases align to TRBD2. J lost 9 bases, V lost 0 bases, and 5 bases had no gene match. The CDR3 covers 15 residues. CDR1 and CDR2 from the germline V gene are SGDLS and YYNGEE. CDR3 sequence: CASSVVAGGRTEQFF. The sequenced part of the CDR3 DNA is TGTGCCAGCAGCGTAGTAGCGGGAGGGCGTACTGAG.

Many counts were recorded for this clone. The sequenced fragment ends 3 residues before the CDR3 boundary, so the rest is inferred from the germline J gene. The J gene is TRBJ1-6, the V gene TRBV7-9; tentatively, D is TRBD1 (6 bases). The CDR3 is 14 amino acids. Germline CDR1 and CDR2: SEHNR and FQNEAQ (reference sequence). Between the trimmed V and J ends, which lost 3 bases and 9 bases, there was a span of 12 bases. This CDR3 is CASSFGGLSSPLHF. CDR3 DNA (partial): TGTGCCAGCAGCTTCGGGGGGCTAAGTTCACCC. Based on the CDR3 plus reference TRBV7-9 and TRBJ1-6, the full variable domain is DTGVSQNPRHKITKRGQNVTFRCDPISEHNRLYWYRQTLGQGPEFLTYFQNEAQLEKSRLLSDRFSAERPKGSFSTLEIQRTEQGDSAMYLCASSFGGLSSPLHFGNGTRLTVT.

This clone occurred many times. The read falls 3 residues short of the CDR3 end, and the missing part is taken from the germline J gene. The V call is TRBV7-6, the J call TRBJ2-2, with 10 nucleotides matching TRBD2. V dropped 5 bases and J dropped 0; count of bases not matched to a gene: 3. The CDR3 is 16 residues long. CDR1 is SGHVS, CDR2 FNYEAQ, per germline. CDR3 DNA, as far as it was read: TGTGCCAGCAGCCGGACTAGCGGATCGAACACCGGGGAG. It encodes CASSRTSGSNTGE. The entire CDR3 is CASSRTSGSNTGELFF.

This clone was observed many times. From the germline J gene comes the end of the CDR3, since the read stops 3 residues before it. V usage is TRBV11-3 and J usage is TRBJ2-2, with 7 positions matching TRBD1. CDR3 length equals 13 residues. Germline loops: CDR1 SGHNT, CDR2 YENEEA. The ends lost 6 bases at V and 7 bases at J; junction bases unmatched: 5. CDR3 in amino acids: CASSPGTVGELFF. The DNA read from the CDR3 is TGTGCCAGCAGTCCTGGGACAGTCGGGGAG.